The TCR beta chain described here comes from a study of neoadjuvant nivolumab and ipilimumab in lung cancer. The J segment lost 6 bases and the V segment lost 6 bases, leaving 6 bases of the junction unmatched. The CDR3 covers 14 residues. Germline V CDR1 and CDR2: SEHNR, FQNEAQ (reference sequence). Study observations and caveats: From pretherapy to surgery, tumor richness and clonality rose with dual therapy. Only a small number of samples underwent TCR sequencing. Pretherapy blood TCR richness correlated positively with resected tumor richness. Compared with tumor-adjacent uninvolved lung, resected tumors showed greater richness and clonality.

With respect to this clone: The antigen is unknown.

Only in-frame clones appear in the TCRdb table, and some are missing; sequencing was by immunoSEQ multiplex PCR. The table lists approximately 31,000 clones, over 75% of them singletons, with roughly 5% in the top ten. This TCR derives from an adult with non-small cell lung cancer. Source: peripheral blood, taken after neoadjuvant nivolumab, alone or with ipilimumab, at or shortly before surgery. The rearrangement uses TRBV7-9 and TRBJ2-1; TRBD2 aligns across 9 bases. The chain's CDR3 is CASRRTSEVNEQFF. CDR3 DNA: TGTGCCAGCAGGCGGACTAGCGAGGTCAATGAGCAGTTCTTC.